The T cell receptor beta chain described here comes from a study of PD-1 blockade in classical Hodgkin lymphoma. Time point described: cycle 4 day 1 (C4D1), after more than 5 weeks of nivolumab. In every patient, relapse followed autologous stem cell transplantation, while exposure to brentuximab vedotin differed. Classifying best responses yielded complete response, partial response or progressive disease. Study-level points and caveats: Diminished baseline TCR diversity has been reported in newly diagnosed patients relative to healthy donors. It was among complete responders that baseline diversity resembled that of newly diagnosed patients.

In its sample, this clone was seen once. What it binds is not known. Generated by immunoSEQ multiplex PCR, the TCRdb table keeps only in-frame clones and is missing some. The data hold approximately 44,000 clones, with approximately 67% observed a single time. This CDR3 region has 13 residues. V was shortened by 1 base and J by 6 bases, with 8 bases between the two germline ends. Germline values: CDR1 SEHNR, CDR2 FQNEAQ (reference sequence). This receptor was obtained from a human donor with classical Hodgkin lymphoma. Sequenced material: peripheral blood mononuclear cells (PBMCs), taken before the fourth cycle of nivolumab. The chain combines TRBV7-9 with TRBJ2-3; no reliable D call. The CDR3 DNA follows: TGTGCCAGCAGCTTAGTAATAGCTGATACGCAGTATTTT. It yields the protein CASSLVIADTQYF.